The T cell receptor (beta chain) under discussion was sequenced for a study of radiation and T cells in renal cell carcinoma. Germline CDR1 reads MNHEY; CDR2 reads SMNVEV (reference sequence). This CDR3 has 15 residues. V gave up 6 bases and J gave up 0 bases; unmatched junction bases: 5. Noted time point: blood 2 weeks post-SBRT. Stated treatment: 15 Gy SBRT to primary tumor, nephrectomy 4 weeks later. Blood was sampled at baseline, 2 weeks and 4 weeks after SBRT. TCRdb's copy holds only in-frame clones and misses some; the assay was immunoSEQ multiplex PCR. The table lists around 60,000 clones, around 78% of them singletons. This clone was picked up one time.

The chain couples TRBV27 to TRBJ1-2; 9 bases agree with TRBD1. The receptor comes from a man aged 60 to 75 with renal cell carcinoma. Source: blood, taken from a patient whose treatment included radiotherapy and nephrectomy. The CDR3 here is CASRTQGAANYGYTF. The CDR3 DNA follows: TGTGCCAGCAGGACACAGGGGGCCGCTAACTATGGCTACACCTTC.